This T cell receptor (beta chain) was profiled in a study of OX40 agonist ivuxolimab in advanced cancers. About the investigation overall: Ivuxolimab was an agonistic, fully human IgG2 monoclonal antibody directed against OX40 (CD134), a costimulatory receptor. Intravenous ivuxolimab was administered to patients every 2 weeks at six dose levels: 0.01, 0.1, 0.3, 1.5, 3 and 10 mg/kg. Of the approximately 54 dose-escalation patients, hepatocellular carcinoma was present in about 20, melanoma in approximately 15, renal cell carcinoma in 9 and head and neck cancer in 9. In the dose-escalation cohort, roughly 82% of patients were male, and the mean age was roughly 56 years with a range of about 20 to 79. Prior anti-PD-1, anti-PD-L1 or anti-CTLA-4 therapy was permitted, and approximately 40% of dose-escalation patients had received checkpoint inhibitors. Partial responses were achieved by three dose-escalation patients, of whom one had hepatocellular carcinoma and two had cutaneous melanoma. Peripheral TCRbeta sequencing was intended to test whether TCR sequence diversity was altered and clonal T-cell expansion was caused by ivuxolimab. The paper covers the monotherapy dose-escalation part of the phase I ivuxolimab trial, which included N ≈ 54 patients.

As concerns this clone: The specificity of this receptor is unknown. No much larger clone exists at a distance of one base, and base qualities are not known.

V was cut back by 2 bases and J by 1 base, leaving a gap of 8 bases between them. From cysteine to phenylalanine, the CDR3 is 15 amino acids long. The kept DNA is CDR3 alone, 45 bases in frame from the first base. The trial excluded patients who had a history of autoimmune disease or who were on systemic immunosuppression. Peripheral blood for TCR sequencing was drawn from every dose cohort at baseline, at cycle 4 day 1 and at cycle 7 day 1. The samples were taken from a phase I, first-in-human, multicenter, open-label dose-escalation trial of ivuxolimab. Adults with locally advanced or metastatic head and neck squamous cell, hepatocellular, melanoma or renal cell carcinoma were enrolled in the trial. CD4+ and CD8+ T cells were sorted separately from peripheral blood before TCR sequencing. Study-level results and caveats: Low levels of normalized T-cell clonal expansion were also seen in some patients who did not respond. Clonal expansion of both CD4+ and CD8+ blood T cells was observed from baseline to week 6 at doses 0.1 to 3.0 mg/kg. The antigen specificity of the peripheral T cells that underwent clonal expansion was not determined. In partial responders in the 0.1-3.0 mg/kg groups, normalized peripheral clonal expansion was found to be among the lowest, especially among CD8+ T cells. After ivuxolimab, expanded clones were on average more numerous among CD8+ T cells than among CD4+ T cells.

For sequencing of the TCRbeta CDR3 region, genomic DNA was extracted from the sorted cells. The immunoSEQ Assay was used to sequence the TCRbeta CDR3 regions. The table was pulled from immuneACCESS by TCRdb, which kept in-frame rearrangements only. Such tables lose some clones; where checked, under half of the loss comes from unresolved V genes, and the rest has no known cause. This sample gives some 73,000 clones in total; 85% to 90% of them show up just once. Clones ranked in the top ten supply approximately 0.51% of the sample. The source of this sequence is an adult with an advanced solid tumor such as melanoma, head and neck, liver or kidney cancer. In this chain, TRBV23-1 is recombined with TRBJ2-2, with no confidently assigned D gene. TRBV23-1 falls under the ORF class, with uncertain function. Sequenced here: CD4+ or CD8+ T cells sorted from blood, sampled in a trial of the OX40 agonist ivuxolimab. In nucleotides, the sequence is TGCGCCAGCAGTCAACTCTCAGGGAACACCGGGGAGCTGTTTTTT. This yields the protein CASSQLSGNTGELFF.